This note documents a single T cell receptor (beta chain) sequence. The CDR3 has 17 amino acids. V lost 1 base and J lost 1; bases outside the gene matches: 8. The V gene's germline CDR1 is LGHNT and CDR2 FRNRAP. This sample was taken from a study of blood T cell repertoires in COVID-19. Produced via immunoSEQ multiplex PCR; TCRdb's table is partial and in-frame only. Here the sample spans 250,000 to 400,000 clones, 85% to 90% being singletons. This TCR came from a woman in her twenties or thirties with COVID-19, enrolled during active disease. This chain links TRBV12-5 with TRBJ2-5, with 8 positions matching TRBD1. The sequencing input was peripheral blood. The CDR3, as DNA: TGTGCTAGTGGTTTGGATGGTCAGGGGGCATCCCAAGAGACCCAGTACTTC. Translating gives CASGLDGQGASQETQYF. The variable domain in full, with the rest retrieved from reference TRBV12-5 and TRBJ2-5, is DARVTQTPRHKVTEMGQEVTMRCQPILGHNTVFWYRQTMMQGLELLAYFRNRAPLDDSGMPKDRFSAEMPDATLATLKIQPSEPRDSAVYFCASGLDGQGASQETQYFGPGTRLLVL.